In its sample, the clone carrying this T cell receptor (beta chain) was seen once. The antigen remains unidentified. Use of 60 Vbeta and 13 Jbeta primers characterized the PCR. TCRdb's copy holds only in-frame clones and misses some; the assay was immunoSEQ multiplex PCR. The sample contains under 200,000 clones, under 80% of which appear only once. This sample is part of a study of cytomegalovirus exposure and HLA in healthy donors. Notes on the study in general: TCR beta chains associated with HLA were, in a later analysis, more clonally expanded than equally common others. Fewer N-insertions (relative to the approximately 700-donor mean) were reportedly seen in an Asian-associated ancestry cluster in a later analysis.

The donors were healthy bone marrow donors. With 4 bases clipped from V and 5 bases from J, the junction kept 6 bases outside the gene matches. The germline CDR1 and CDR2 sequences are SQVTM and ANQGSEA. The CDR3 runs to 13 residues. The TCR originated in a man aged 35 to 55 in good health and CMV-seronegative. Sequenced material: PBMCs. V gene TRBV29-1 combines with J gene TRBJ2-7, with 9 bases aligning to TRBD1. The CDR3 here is CSVGRTGVDEQYF. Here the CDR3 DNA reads TGCAGCGTTGGGCGGACAGGGGTAGACGAGCAGTACTTC.